The rows below give T cell receptor beta chains drawn from one sample of a study of shared clonotypes between healthy human individuals. Repertoires were generated with immunoSEQ multiplex PCR, while TCRdb's copy carries only in-frame clones and drops some. The table lists 1.4 million to 1.5 million clones, 96% of them singletons. The specimen was naive CD4+ T cells sorted from blood. Receptor source: a man aged 30 to 39 in good health. The CDR3 runs from the conserved cysteine through the conserved F or W. The D gene is left open where the match is weak. Not every row has a clone size; where given, it reads once, few, many or a size class.

j_call clone_size d_call v_call cdr3_nt cdr3_aa
TRBJ1-1 NA NA TRBV28 TGTGCCAGCAGTCTCAGGAGGGTGGGGAACACTGAAGCTTTCTTT CASSLRRVGNTEAFF
TRBJ2-7 NA NA TRBV28 TGTGCCAGCAGTTCCTTGAGGGGGGGGTCCTACGAGCAGTACTTC CASSSLRGGSYEQYF
TRBJ2-7 NA NA TRBV15 TGTGCCACCAGCTACAGGGAACCCTACGAGCAGTACTTC CATSYREPYEQYF
TRBJ2-7 NA NA TRBV5-1 TGCGCCAGCAGCTTGGCCCGGGAGTGGTCCGAGCAGTACTTC CASSLAREWSEQYF
TRBJ2-1 NA NA TRBV11-2 TGTGCCAGCAGCTGGGCGAGCTCCTACAATGAGCAGTTCTTC CASSWASSYNEQFF
TRBJ2-7 NA TRBD1 TRBV6-1 TGTGCCAGCAGGAGAGGGGGCTTATCCTACGAGCAGTACTTC CASRRGGLSYEQYF
TRBJ1-5 NA TRBD1 TRBV18 TGTGCCAGCTCACCCTGGACAGGGGATAGCAATCAGCCCCAGCATTTT CASSPWTGDSNQPQHF
TRBJ2-5 once NA TRBV5-8 TGTGCCAGCAGCTTGTGGAGCGGCCAAGAGACCCAGTACTTC CASSLWSGQETQYF
TRBJ2-7 NA NA TRBV9 TGTGCCAGCAGCAGACGTCAGGGACCGTCTGATGAGCAGTACTTC CASSRRQGPSDEQYF
TRBJ2-2 NA TRBD2 TRBV27 TGTGCCAGCATCAATTTGACTAGCGGGAGTGCCGGGGAGCTGTTTTTT CASINLTSGSAGELFF
TRBJ2-7 NA TRBD1 TRBV18 TGTGCCAGCTCACGGGACAGGGGGCTCGAGCAGTACTTC CASSRDRGLEQYF
TRBJ2-5 NA NA TRBV5-1 TGCGCCAGCAGCTTGTCGATGGAAGAGACCCAGTACTTC CASSLSMEETQYF
TRBJ2-7 once NA TRBV28 TGTGCCAGCAGTTCCATGTCACACACTAGTGAGTACTTC CASSSMSHTSEYF
TRBJ2-7 NA TRBD1 TRBV11-2 TGTGCCAGCAGCCTCCGACAGGGTAGATACGAGCAGTACTTC CASSLRQGRYEQYF
TRBJ2-7 NA NA TRBV18 TGTGCCAGCTCACCCCGTCGGGAATCCTACGAGCAGTACTTC CASSPRRESYEQYF